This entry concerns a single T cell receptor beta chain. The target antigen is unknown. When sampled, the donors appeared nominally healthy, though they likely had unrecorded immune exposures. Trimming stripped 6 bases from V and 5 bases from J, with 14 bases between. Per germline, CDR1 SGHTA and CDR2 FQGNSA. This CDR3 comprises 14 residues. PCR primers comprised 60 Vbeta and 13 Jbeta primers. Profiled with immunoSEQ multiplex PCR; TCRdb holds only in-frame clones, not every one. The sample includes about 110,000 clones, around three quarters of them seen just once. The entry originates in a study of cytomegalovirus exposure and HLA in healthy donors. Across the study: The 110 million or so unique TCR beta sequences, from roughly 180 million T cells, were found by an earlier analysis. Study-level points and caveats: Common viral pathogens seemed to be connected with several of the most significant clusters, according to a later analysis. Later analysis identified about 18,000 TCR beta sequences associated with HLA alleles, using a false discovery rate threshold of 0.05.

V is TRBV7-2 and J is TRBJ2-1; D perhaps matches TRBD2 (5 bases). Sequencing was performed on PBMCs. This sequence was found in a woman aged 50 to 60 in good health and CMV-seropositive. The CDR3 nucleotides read TGTGCCAGCAGTGGGCCCCTGGGAGACAATGAGCAGTTCTTC. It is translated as CASSGPLGDNEQFF.